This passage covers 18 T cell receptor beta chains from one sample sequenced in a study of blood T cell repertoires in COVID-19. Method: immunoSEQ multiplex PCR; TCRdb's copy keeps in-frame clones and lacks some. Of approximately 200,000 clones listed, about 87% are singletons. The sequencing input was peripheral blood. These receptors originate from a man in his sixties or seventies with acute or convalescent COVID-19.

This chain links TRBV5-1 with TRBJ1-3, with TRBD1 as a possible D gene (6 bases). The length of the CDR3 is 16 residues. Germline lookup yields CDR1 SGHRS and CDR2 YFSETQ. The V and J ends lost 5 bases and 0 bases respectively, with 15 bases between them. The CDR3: CASRRTENHSGNTIYF. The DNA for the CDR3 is TGCGCCAGCAGGAGGACAGAGAATCACTCTGGAAACACCATATATTTT.

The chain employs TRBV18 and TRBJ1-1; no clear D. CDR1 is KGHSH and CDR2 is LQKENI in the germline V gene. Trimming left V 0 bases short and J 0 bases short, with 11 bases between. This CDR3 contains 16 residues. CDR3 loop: CASSPPVNAMNTEAFF. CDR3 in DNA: TGTGCCAGCTCACCACCGGTTAATGCTATGAACACTGAAGCTTTCTTT.

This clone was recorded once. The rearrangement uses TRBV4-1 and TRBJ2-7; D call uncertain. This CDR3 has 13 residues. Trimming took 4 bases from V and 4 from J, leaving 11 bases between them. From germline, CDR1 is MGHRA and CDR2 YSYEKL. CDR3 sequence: CASSLSTDYEQYF. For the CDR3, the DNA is TGCGCCAGCAGCCTGTCGACTGATTACGAGCAGTACTTC.

CDR3 nucleotide sequence: TGTGCCAGTAGTATCCGACAGGGCCCAAACTCTGGAAACACCATATATTTT. Its protein is CASSIRQGPNSGNTIYF. The chain has TRBV19 and TRBJ1-3; 7 bases align to TRBD1. The CDR3 has 17 amino acids. Looked up from germline, CDR1 is LNHDA and CDR2 is SQIVND (reference sequence). Trimming at V came to 3 bases and at J to 0 bases, leaving 8 bases not matched to a gene.

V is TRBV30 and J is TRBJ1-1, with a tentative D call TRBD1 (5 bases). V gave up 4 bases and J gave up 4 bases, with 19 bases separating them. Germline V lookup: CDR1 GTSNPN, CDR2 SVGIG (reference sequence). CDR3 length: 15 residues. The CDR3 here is CAWTPLGRGSTEAFF. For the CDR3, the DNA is TGTGCCTGGACCCCCCTAGGACGGGGGAGCACTGAAGCTTTCTTT.

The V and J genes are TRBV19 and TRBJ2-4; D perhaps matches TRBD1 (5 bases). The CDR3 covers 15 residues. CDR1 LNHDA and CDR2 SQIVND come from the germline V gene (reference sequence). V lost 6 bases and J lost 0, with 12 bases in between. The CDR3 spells CASRSPGLAKNIQYF. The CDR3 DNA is TGTGCCAGTAGGAGCCCAGGGTTAGCCAAAAACATTCAGTACTTC.

The CDR3 region has the DNA TGCAGCGCCCGGAGGGGGGGGAGGACCGGGGAGCTGTTTTTT. Translated: CSARRGGRTGELFF. V and J are TRBV29-1 and TRBJ2-2, with a possible D match to TRBD2 (7 bases). The CDR3 extends over 14 amino acids. Between the trimmed V and J ends, which lost 7 bases and 5 bases, there was a span of 17 bases. CDR1 SQVTM and CDR2 ANQGSEA come from the germline V gene.

The CDR3 nucleotides are TGTGCCAGCTCACCACGGACTAGCGGGAGGGGGGATGAGCAGTTCTTC. Its translation is CASSPRTSGRGDEQFF. J is TRBJ2-1 and V is TRBV18, with 15 bases matching TRBD2. From germline, CDR1 is KGHSH and CDR2 LQKENI. Germline trimming cut 1 base from V and 8 bases from J; bases unmatched to any gene: 3. The CDR3 spans 16 residues.

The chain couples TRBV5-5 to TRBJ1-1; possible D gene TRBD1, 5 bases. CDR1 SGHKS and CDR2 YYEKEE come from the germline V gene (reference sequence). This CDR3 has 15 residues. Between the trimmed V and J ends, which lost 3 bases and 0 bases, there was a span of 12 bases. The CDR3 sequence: CASSSVIGVNTEAFF. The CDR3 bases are TGTGCCAGCAGCTCGGTGATAGGGGTGAACACTGAAGCTTTCTTT.

The CDR3, as DNA: TGTGCCAGCAGTTTATGGGCCTACGGGGAGTCATCCTACGAGCAGTACTTC. Encoded protein: CASSLWAYGESSYEQYF. V usage is TRBV27 and J usage is TRBJ2-7; possible D gene TRBD2, 5 bases. There are 17 residues in the CDR3. CDR1 and CDR2 (germline): MNHEY, SMNVEV (reference sequence). V gave up 1 base and J gave up 1 base, with 17 bases separating them.

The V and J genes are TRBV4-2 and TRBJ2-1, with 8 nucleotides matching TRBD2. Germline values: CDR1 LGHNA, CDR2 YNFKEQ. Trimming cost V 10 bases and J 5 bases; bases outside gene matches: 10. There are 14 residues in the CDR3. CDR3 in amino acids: CATDKRERNNEQFF. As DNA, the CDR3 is TGTGCCACGGATAAGCGGGAGCGGAACAATGAGCAGTTCTTC.

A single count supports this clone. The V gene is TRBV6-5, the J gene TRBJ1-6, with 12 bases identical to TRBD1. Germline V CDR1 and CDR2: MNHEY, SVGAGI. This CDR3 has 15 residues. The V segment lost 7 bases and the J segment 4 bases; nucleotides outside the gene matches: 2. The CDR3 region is CASMGQGAYNSPLHF. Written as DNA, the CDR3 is TGTGCCAGCATGGGACAGGGGGCTTATAATTCACCCCTCCACTTT.

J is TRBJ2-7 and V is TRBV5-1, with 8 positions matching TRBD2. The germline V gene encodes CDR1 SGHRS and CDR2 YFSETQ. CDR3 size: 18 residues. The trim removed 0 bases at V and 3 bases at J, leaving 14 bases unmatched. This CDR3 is CASSLAPRGSGTYYEQYF. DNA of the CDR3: TGCGCCAGCAGCTTGGCCCCCCGGGGTAGCGGGACGTACTACGAGCAGTACTTC.

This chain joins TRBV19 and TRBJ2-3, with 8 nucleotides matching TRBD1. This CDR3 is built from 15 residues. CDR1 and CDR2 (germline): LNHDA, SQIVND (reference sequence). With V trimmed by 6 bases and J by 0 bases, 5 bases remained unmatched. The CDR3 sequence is CASRGRGRSTDTQYF. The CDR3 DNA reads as TGTGCCAGTAGGGGCAGGGGGCGAAGCACAGATACGCAGTATTTT. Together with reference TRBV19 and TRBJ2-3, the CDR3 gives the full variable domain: DGGITQSPKYLFRKEGQNVTLSCEQNLNHDAMYWYRQDPGQGLRLIYYSQIVNDFQKGDIAEGYSVSREKKESFPLTVTSAQKNPTAFYLCASRGRGRSTDTQYFGPGTRLTVL.

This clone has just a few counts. CDR3 nucleotides: TGTGCCAGCAGCCTAGGTGGGTTTCAGGGCTACACCTTC. Protein product: CASSLGGFQGYTF. The gene calls are TRBV12-3 or TRBV12-4 and TRBJ1-2, with D hard to call. The CDR3 sequence is 13 residues long. V was clipped by 6 bases and J by 8 bases, with 16 bases between them.

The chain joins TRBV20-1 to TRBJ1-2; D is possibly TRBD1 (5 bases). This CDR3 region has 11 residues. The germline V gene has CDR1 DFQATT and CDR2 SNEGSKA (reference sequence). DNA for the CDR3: TGCAGCTATCTGTCCCCAGGGGGCTACACCTTC. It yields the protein CSYLSPGGYTF.

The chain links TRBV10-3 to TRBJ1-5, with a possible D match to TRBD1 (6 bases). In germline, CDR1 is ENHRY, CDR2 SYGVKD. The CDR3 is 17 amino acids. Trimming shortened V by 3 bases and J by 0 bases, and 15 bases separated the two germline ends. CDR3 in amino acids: CAISEPGADYSNQPQHF. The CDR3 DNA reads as TGTGCCATCAGTGAACCAGGGGCCGACTATAGCAATCAGCCCCAGCATTTT.

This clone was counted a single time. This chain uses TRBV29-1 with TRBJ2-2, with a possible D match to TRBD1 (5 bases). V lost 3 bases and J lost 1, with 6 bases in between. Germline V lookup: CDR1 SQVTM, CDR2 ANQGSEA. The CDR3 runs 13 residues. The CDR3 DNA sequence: TGCAGCGTTGACAGGGAGAACACCGGGGAGCTGTTTTTT. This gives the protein CSVDRENTGELFF.